This TCR beta chain was sequenced for a study of cytomegalovirus exposure and HLA in healthy donors. Study-level findings and limits: Both high specificity and high sensitivity reportedly marked the classifier's diagnosis of cytomegalovirus status.

The protocol was immunoSEQ multiplex PCR, while the TCRdb copy is restricted to in-frame clones and leaves out a portion. The sample consists of about 180,000 clones, roughly 86% of them appearing once. Separate from the roughly 670-subject first cohort, the 120-subject validation cohort was the one that the donors belonged to. The CDR3 length is 12 residues. V was pared by 3 bases and J by 10 bases, with 15 bases between. From germline, CDR1 is SQVTM and CDR2 ANQGSEA. As regards this clone: Its antigen remains unknown.

The sequenced sample consisted of PBMCs. This receptor was identified in a man in his late teens or twenties in good health and CMV-seropositive. The chain uses TRBV29-1 and TRBJ1-1; the D gene is possibly TRBD1 (5 bases). CDR3 residues: CSVDQGGVGAFF. The CDR3 DNA reads TGCAGCGTTGACCAGGGCGGGGTTGGAGCTTTCTTT. The complete variable domain, with remaining parts taken from reference TRBV29-1 and TRBJ1-1, reads SAVISQKPSRDICQRGTSLTIQCQVDSQVTMMFWYRQQPGQSLTLIATANQGSEATYESGFVIDKFPISRPNLTFSTLTVSNMSPEDSSIYLCSVDQGGVGAFFGQGTRLTVV.